The rows below give T cell receptor beta chains drawn from one sample of a study of metastatic and nonmetastatic thyroid tumors. TCRdb re-analyzed the PCR reads through MiXCR. The table has fewer than 15,000 clones, more than 20% seen once. Input material: adjacent normal tissue. Source of these receptors: a female donor with papillary thyroid cancer or a benign thyroid nodule (not recorded which). Some clones in this sample may be carry-over from other donors' samples. Both conserved end residues are part of each CDR3.

TRBV11-2	TRBJ2-5	CASSLRGGASETQYF
TRBV30	TRBJ1-5	CAWSVHLSSNQPQHF
TRBV29-1	TRBJ2-3	CSVGGEGLTDTQYF
TRBV2	TRBJ1-2	CVSSGREGDRDYGYTF
TRBV9	TRBJ1-2	CASSVDGQGFYSGYTF
TRBV2	TRBJ1-4	CASKRGADEKLFF
TRBV7-9	TRBJ2-5	CASSLVLGVLKEETQYF
TRBV12-3/TRBV12-4	TRBJ1-5	CASSTSTGGGNQPQHF
TRBV7-3	TRBJ2-1	CASSLFSGRENEQFF
TRBV12-3/TRBV12-4	TRBJ1-1	CASSLGWFAEAFF
TRBV5-4	TRBJ2-7	CASSRLTDYEQYF
TRBV19	TRBJ2-7	CASKVGRGAVEQYF
TRBV12-3/TRBV12-4	TRBJ1-1	CASIQGGGDTEAFF
TRBV5-1	TRBJ2-3	CASSLSGGASDTQYF
TRBV6-2/TRBV6-3	TRBJ2-7	CASRLVLGEQYF
TRBV5-1	TRBJ1-1	CASSLISGTGNTEAFF
TRBV27	TRBJ2-1	CASSLVRGRTYNEQFF
TRBV9	TRBJ1-2	CASSAGTGNYGYTF
TRBV20-1	TRBJ2-3	CSARDFSGGTDTQYF
TRBV30	TRBJ1-1	CAWSVGTKNEAFF
TRBV4-3	TRBJ1-2	CASSQAWRGGYTF
TRBV7-2	TRBJ2-3	CASSLAPGEGGSSRTQYF
TRBV7-3	TRBJ2-3	CASSSGLATDTQYF
TRBV5-1	TRBJ2-5	CASSLYEGWQTQYF
TRBV6-2/TRBV6-3	TRBJ1-1	CASSYSLGRNTEAFF
TRBV9	TRBJ2-5	CASSPHLGAETQYF
TRBV4-1	TRBJ2-4	CASSQAFAGVAKNIQYF
TRBV30	TRBJ2-5	CAWGPREETQYF
TRBV10-1	TRBJ2-2	CASSETGEADGELFF
TRBV19	TRBJ1-2	CASSSLADYGYTF
TRBV12-3/TRBV12-4	TRBJ2-1	CASSLVNSYNEQFF
TRBV3-1	TRBJ2-5	CASSQSGTWGKETQYF
TRBV4-3	TRBJ1-6	CASSRQVGQGVVPYNSPLHF
TRBV5-1	TRBJ2-1	CASSLGPSWERNEQLF
TRBV28	TRBJ1-2	CASSLVSDTF
TRBV9	TRBJ2-3	CASSLAGEGDTQYF
TRBV15	TRBJ2-7	CATSRDETEQYF
TRBV19	TRBJ2-1	CASVGSRNEQFF
TRBV7-8	TRBJ1-1	CASSGTGFLNTEAFF
TRBV3-1	TRBJ2-7	CASRPAGGSYEQYF
TRBV6-2/TRBV6-3	TRBJ2-6	CASSYGQEGANVLTF
TRBV24-1	TRBJ2-3	CATSVSYTQCF
TRBV18	TRBJ2-5	CASSHDRGYQETQYF
TRBV12-5	TRBJ2-1	CASGLARTRAPNEQFF
TRBV6-5	TRBJ1-1	CASSYRVNTEAFF
TRBV20-1	TRBJ1-6	CSARGGYNSPLHF
TRBV2	TRBJ2-3	CASSEGGSYGDTQYF
TRBV30	TRBJ1-2	CAWSLAITEGYTF
TRBV6-2/TRBV6-3	TRBJ2-1	CASSTPGTSGDNEQFF
TRBV27	TRBJ2-6	CASSLYSGANVLTF
TRBV6-1	TRBJ1-2	CASSDSFVSIPNYGYTF
TRBV7-2	TRBJ2-1	CASSQPSGDEQFF
TRBV7-3	TRBJ2-1	CASSFGQGGEQFF